There are many counts of the clone carrying this TCR beta chain. These data belong to a study of Graves' ophthalmopathy and Graves' hyperthyroidism. The V end lost 5 bases, the J end lost 3 bases, and 10 bases lay between the germline ends. The CDR3 runs to 13 residues. TCR beta CDR3 amplification used RNA transcripts. An opening RT-PCR round employed HTBI primers and preceded a second-round multiplex PCR. MiXCR, applied by TCRdb to the multiplex PCR reads, yields one record per CDR3 protein. The sample consists of more than 1,000,000 distinct CDR3 sequences, less than 45% of them appearing once. The chain combines TRBV12-3 or TRBV12-4 with TRBJ1-2; D is possibly TRBD1 (5 bases). This receptor was obtained from an adult man with Graves' hyperthyroidism. Material: peripheral blood or thyroid tissue (not recorded which). The CDR3 DNA is TGTGCCAGCAGTCCAGGGACCCACTATGGCTACACCTTC. This gives the protein CASSPGTHYGYTF.